This TCR beta chain comes out of a study of technical replicates of blood from a few donors. The table came from immunoSEQ multiplex PCR; TCRdb's copy has only in-frame clones and leaves some out. The profile shows 79,000 or so clones, nearly 95% of them singletons. CDR1 is SEHNR, CDR2 FQNEAQ, per germline (reference sequence). CDR3 length: 13 amino acids. Between the trimmed V and J ends, which lost 1 base and 4 bases, there was a span of 7 bases. Input material: T cells isolated from PBMCs. The genes are TRBV7-9 and TRBJ1-2; D gene ambiguous. The origin of this receptor is a human donor in good health. The CDR3 sequence is CASSLDGLYGYTF. CDR3 coding DNA: TGTGCCAGCAGCTTAGACGGACTCTATGGCTACACCTTC.